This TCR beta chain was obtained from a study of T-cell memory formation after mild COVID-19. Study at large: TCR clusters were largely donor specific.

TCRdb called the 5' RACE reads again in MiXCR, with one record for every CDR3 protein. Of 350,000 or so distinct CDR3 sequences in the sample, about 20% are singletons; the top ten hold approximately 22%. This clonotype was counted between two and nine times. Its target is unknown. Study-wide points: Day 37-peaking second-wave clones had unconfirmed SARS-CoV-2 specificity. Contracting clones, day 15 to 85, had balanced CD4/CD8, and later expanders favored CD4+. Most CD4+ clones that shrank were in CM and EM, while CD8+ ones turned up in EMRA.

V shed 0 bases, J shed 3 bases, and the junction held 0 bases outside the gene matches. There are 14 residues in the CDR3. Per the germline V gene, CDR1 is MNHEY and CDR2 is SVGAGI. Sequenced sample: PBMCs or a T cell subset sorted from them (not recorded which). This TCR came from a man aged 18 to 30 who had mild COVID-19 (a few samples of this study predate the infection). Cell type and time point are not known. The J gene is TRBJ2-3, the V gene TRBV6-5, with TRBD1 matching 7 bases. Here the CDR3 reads CASSYSTGTDTQYF. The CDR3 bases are TGTGCCAGCAGTTACTCGACAGGGACAGATACGCAGTATTTT.